This T cell receptor (beta chain) appears in the sequencing data of a study of CD8 T cells in ankylosing spondylitis. Study results and caveats: Disease-linked clones were CD8+ and relatively rare in peripheral blood. Disease-associated clones were reportedly significantly overrepresented in matched ankylosing spondylitis synovial fluid. Ankylosing spondylitis blood appeared to carry a characteristic TCR beta motif of several highly homologous variants.

For TCR beta, libraries came from quantitative 5'-RACE with molecular barcodes. MiXCR, applied by TCRdb to the 5' RACE reads, yields one record per CDR3 protein. Here the sample spans around 770,000 distinct CDR3 sequences, over 15% being singletons. This clonotype was counted at least ten times. Its target is unknown. Trimming took 0 bases from V and 3 from J, leaving 14 bases between them. The CDR3 length is 17 residues. CDR1 is LNHNV, CDR2 YYDKDF, per germline (reference sequence). Sequencing used blood, either unsorted or a sorted T cell fraction (not recorded which). This sequence was found in a male donor with ankylosing spondylitis. The V call is TRBV15, the J call TRBJ2-2; D remains unclear. CDR3 bases: TGTGCCACCAGCAGAGATCGAGCGTTGTGGGACACCGGGGAGCTGTTTTTT. Translation: CATSRDRALWDTGELFF.